This is a list of T cell receptor beta chains from one sample in a study of preoperative IRX-2 immunotherapy in early breast cancer. Assay used: immunoSEQ multiplex PCR; TCRdb lists only in-frame clones, some missing. The sample has tens of thousands of clones, roughly 75% seen once. Here the sequenced sample was lymph node tissue, taken after IRX-2 immunotherapy. Receptors originate from a human donor with breast cancer. CDR3s include the opening cysteine and the closing phenylalanine or tryptophan. Each record gives: J gene, clone size, V gene, D gene, CDR3 length, CDR3 DNA, CDR3 protein. The D gene is left open where the match is weak. Not all rows give a size; the values are once, few, many and, for expanded clones, a class.

j_call: TRBJ2-3; clone_size: once; v_call: TRBV11-3; d_call: -; cdr3_length: 16; cdr3_nt: TGTGCCAGCAGCTTAGGGCCTGTGAGCCTCACAGATACGCAGTATTTT; cdr3_aa: CASSLGPVSLTDTQYF
j_call: TRBJ1-5; clone_size: -; v_call: TRBV19; d_call: -; cdr3_length: 16; cdr3_nt: TGTGCCAGTAGTATAGTCCCTGGGACCCTGGATCAGCCCCAGCATTTT; cdr3_aa: CASSIVPGTLDQPQHF
j_call: TRBJ1-4; clone_size: -; v_call: TRBV19; d_call: -; cdr3_length: 16; cdr3_nt: TGTGCCAGTAGTTCCCGGGCGGGGGCCCCTAATGAAAAACTGTTTTTT; cdr3_aa: CASSSRAGAPNEKLFF
j_call: TRBJ2-1; clone_size: -; v_call: TRBV6-8; d_call: -; cdr3_length: 13; cdr3_nt: TGTGCCAGCAGCCGCGGGACCTACAATGAGCAGTTCTTC; cdr3_aa: CASSRGTYNEQFF
j_call: TRBJ2-1; clone_size: once; v_call: TRBV11-3; d_call: TRBD2; cdr3_length: 16; cdr3_nt: TGTGCCAGCAGCTTCGGACTAGCGGGGGCCTACAATGAGCAGTTCTTC; cdr3_aa: CASSFGLAGAYNEQFF
j_call: TRBJ1-2; clone_size: -; v_call: TRBV28; d_call: -; cdr3_length: 14; cdr3_nt: TGTGCCAGCAGTTTATTCGCGGACAACTATGGCTACACCTTC; cdr3_aa: CASSLFADNYGYTF
j_call: TRBJ1-3; clone_size: few; v_call: TRBV11-3; d_call: TRBD1; cdr3_length: 16; cdr3_nt: TGTGCCAGCAGCGACCGGGACAGGATCTCTGGAAACACCATATATTTT; cdr3_aa: CASSDRDRISGNTIYF
j_call: TRBJ1-5; clone_size: few; v_call: TRBV6-8; d_call: TRBD1; cdr3_length: 17; cdr3_nt: TGTGCCATCAGCACGGACAGGGGCGGGTATAGCAATCAGCCCCAGCATTTT; cdr3_aa: CAISTDRGGYSNQPQHF
j_call: TRBJ2-7; clone_size: -; v_call: TRBV12-5; d_call: TRBD1; cdr3_length: 16; cdr3_nt: TGTGCTAGTGGCAACCAGATCGGGACAGGGGCGTACGAGCAGTACTTC; cdr3_aa: CASGNQIGTGAYEQYF
j_call: TRBJ1-5; clone_size: -; v_call: TRBV28; d_call: -; cdr3_length: 14; cdr3_nt: TGTGCCAGCACCGCTCCCCCCCTGACCGGGCCCCAGCATTTT; cdr3_aa: CASTAPPLTGPQHF